What follows are 2 T cell receptor beta chains derived from one specimen sequenced in a study of T and B cells in COVID-19 patients. TRB was amplified from around 250-460 ng of blood genomic DNA. TRB rearrangements were amplified by multiplex PCR with BIOMED2 TRB-A/B primers. MiXCR, run by TCRdb on the multiplex PCR reads, gives a single entry per CDR3 protein. The sample has around 30,000 distinct CDR3 sequences; approximately 32% are singletons. Sequencing was carried out using blood. These receptor sequences come from a human donor who had recovered from COVID-19.

This clonotype is medium-sized in the sample. This chain joins TRBV6-5 and TRBJ2-2; D uncertain. CDR1 and CDR2 (germline): MNHEY, SVGAGI. CDR3 length: 14 amino acids. Deletions cut 0 bases from V and 1 base from J, with 3 bases between. The CDR3 region has the DNA TGTGCCAGCAGTTACTCAAGGAACACCGGGGAGCTGTTTTTT. The encoded protein is CASSYSRNTGELFF.

A single count supports this clonotype. This CDR3 is CASSDSRGQGKYGYTF. CDR3 nucleotides: TGTGCCAGCAGTGACTCAAGGGGACAGGGAAAATATGGCTACACCTTC. V usage is TRBV6-4 and J usage is TRBJ1-2; 9 bases align to TRBD1. The CDR3 covers 16 residues. Germline CDR1 and CDR2: MRHNA and SNTAGT. The ends lost 0 bases at V and 5 bases at J; junction bases unmatched: 7.